This T cell receptor (beta chain) was captured by sequencing in a study of blood T cell repertoires in COVID-19. Looking at the study overall: From the United States, Italy and Spain came samples of acute and convalescent COVID-19. Sources were T cells, B-cell-depleted T cells, or PBMCs; the material itself was cDNA or gDNA.

Per the original data handling: Scientists estimated how many nucleated cells there were by amplifying reference gene primers. Assay: immunoSEQ multiplex PCR; the TCRdb copy retains only in-frame clones and omits some. The V and J calls and clone size come from that table; D and trimming were worked out from the DNA. The sample records about 170,000 clones, 84% being singletons. V lost 6 bases and J lost 0, with 17 bases in between. The CDR3 has 16 residues. CDR1 and CDR2 (germline): KGHSH, LQKENI. This receptor was taken from a man aged 18 to 29 with active or convalescent COVID-19. The rearrangement links TRBV18 to TRBJ1-1; D call uncertain. What was sequenced was peripheral blood. CDR3 bases: TGTGCCAGCTCCCTGACGGAGAATCGCATGAACACTGAAGCTTTCTTT. Encoded protein: CASSLTENRMNTEAFF.